One and the same sample provided the 9 T cell receptor beta chains below, sequenced in a study of shared clonotypes between healthy human individuals. Terminally differentiated effector memory CD45RA+ cells were left out of the naive CD8 fraction, which was CD45RO-negative and positively selected for CCR7. Clones were sequenced by immunoSEQ multiplex PCR, and TCRdb holds only the in-frame ones, with some missing. This sample yields around 1.9 million clones, of which about 92% are seen a single time; about 1.8% belongs to the top ten. Sequenced sample: naive CD8+ T cells from PBMCs. These TCRs come from a young man in good health. Some clones in this sample may be carry-over from other donors' samples.

This clone was seen a single time. The CDR3 loop reads CATSKGTSGSLTYEQYF. The CDR3 coding sequence is TGTGCCACCAGCAAAGGGACTAGCGGGAGTCTCACCTACGAGCAGTACTTC. This sequence joins TRBV15 and TRBJ2-5; 14 bases agree with TRBD2. TRBJ2-7 matches the DNA end more closely, so the J call is doubtful. This CDR3 has 17 residues. Germline V gene sequence: CDR1 LNHNV, CDR2 YYDKDF (reference sequence).

V usage is TRBV7-9 and J usage is TRBJ2-1; possibly TRBD2 for D (6 bases). The CDR3 runs to 12 residues. Trimming removed 5 bases from V and 8 bases from J, with 10 bases in between. Germline CDR1 and CDR2: SEHNR and FQNEAQ (reference sequence). The CDR3 sequence is CASSPLADEQFF. The DNA of the CDR3 is TGTGCCAGCAGCCCGTTAGCGGATGAGCAGTTCTTC.

The chain carries TRBV28 and TRBJ1-5, with D hard to call. V shed 3 bases and J shed 3 bases, with 15 bases lying between them. Germline lookup yields CDR1 MDHEN and CDR2 SYDVKM. CDR3 length: 16 residues. CDR3 DNA: TGTGCCAGCAGTTTGATCTCGGGGAATGTCAATCAGCCCCAGCATTTT. Amino acid sequence: CASSLISGNVNQPQHF.

This clone was recorded a few times. The J gene is TRBJ1-4, the V gene TRBV4-1, with D perhaps matching TRBD1 (6 bases). Trimming took 8 bases from V and 6 from J, leaving 13 bases between them. CDR1 is MGHRA and CDR2 is YSYEKL in the germline V gene. This CDR3 is built from 13 residues. The DNA of the CDR3 is TGCGCCAGCCGCTCGAGACAGGATGAAAAACTGTTTTTT. It specifies CASRSRQDEKLFF.

J is TRBJ2-1 and V is TRBV11-3; TRBD2 might be the D (6 bases). CDR1 and CDR2 from the germline V gene are SGHNT and YENEEA. The CDR3 has 15 amino acids. Trimming took off 5 bases at V and 2 bases at J, with 13 bases between the two ends. The CDR3 nucleotides are TGTGCCAGCAGCCCGTCCCGGGGGACCTACAATGAGCAGTTCTTC. Residues: CASSPSRGTYNEQFF.

This chain links TRBV4-1 with TRBJ2-1; 12 bases line up with TRBD2. The CDR3 loop spans 17 amino acids. V lost 5 bases, J lost 3 bases, and 8 bases stayed unmatched. CDR1 is MGHRA, CDR2 YSYEKL, per germline. CDR3 residues: CASSSRTSGVNYNEQFF. In DNA, the CDR3 is TGCGCCAGCAGCTCTCGGACTAGCGGGGTCAACTACAATGAGCAGTTCTTC.

The gene calls are TRBV6-6 and TRBJ2-3, with 12 bases that match TRBD1. Germline V gene sequence: CDR1 MNHNY, CDR2 SVGAGI (reference sequence). The CDR3 consists of 15 residues. The J segment lost 8 bases and the V segment lost 6 bases, leaving 9 bases of the junction unmatched. The CDR3 nucleotides read TGTGCCAGCAGAGTACCGGGACAGGGGGCTGGTACGCAGTATTTT. Residues: CASRVPGQGAGTQYF.

This chain joins TRBV29-1 and TRBJ1-2; D is unclear. The V and J ends lost 7 bases and 5 bases respectively, with 11 bases between them. Germline assignment: CDR1 SQVTM and CDR2 ANQGSEA. This CDR3 is 11 amino acids long. The CDR3 nucleotides read TGCAGCGGGCAGACGCTTTATGGCTACACCTTC. Residues: CSGQTLYGYTF.

V gene TRBV5-6 combines with J gene TRBJ2-7; a weak D match, TRBD2 (7 bases). Germline assignment: CDR1 SGHDT and CDR2 YYEEEE. This CDR3 comprises 14 residues. V lost 4 bases to trimming and J lost 0 bases, with 11 bases between them. For the CDR3, the DNA is TGTGCCAGCAGCAGGGGGGGTTTCTCCTACGAGCAGTACTTC. Protein: CASSRGGFSYEQYF.